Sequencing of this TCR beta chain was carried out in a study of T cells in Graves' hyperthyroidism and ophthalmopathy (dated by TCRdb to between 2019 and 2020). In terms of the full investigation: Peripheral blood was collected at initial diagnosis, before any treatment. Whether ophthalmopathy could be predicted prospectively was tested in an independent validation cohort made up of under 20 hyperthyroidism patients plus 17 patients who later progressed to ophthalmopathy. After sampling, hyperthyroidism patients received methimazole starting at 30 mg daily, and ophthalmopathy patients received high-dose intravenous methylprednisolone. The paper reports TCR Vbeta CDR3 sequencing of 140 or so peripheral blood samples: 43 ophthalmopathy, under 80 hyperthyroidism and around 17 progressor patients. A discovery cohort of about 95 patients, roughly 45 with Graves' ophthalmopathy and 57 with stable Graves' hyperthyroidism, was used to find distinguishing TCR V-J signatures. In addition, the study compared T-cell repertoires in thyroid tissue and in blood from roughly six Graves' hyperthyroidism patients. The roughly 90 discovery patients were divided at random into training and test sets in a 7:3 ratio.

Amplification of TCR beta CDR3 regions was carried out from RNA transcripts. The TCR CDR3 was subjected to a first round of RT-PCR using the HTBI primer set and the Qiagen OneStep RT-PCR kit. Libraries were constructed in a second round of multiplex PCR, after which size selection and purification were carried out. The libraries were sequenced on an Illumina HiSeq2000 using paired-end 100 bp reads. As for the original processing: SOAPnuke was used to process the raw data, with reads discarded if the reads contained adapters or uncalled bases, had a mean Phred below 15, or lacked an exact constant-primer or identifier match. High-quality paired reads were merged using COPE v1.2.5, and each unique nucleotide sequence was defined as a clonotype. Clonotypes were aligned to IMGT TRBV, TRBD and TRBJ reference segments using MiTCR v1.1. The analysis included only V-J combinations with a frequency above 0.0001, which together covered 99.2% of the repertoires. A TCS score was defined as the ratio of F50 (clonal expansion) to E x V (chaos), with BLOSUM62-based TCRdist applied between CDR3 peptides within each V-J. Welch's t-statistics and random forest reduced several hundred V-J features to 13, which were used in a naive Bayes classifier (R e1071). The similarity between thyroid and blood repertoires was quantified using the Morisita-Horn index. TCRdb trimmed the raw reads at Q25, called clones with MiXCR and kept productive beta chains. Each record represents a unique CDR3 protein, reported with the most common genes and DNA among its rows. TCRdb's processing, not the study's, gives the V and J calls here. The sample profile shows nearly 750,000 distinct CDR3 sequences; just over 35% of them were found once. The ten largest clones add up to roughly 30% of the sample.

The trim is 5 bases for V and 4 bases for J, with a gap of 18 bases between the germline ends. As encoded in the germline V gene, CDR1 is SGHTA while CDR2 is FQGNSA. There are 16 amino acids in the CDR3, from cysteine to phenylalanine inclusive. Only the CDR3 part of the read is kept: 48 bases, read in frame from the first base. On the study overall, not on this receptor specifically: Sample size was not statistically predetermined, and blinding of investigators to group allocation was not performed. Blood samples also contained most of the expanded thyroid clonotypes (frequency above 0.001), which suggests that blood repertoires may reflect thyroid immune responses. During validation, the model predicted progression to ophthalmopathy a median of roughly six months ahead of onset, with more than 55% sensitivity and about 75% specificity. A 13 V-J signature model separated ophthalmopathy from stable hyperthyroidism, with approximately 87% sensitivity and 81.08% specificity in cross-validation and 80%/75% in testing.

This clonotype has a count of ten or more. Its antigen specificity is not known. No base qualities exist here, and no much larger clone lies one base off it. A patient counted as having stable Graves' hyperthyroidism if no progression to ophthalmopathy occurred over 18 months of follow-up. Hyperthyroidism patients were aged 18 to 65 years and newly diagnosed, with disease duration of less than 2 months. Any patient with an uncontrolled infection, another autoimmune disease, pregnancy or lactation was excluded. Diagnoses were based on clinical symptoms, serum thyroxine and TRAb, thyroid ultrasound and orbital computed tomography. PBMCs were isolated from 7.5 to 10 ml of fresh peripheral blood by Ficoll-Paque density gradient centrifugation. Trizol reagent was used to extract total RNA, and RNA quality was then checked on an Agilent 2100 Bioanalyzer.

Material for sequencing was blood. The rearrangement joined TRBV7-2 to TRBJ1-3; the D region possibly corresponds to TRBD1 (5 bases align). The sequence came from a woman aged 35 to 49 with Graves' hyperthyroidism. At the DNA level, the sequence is TGTGCCAGCAGCCGGGACCCGCTCGTGAGAGGAAACACCATATATTTT. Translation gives CASSRDPLVRGNTIYF.